The source of this T cell receptor (beta chain) is a study of T cells after yellow fever vaccination. Study results and limitations: The bulk population could contribute abundant contaminating clonotypes to FACS-sorted repertoires.

As concerns this clonotype: Its specificity is not known.

Via MiXCR, TCRdb re-called the 5' RACE reads, giving one row per CDR3 protein. The repertoire holds approximately 580,000 distinct CDR3 sequences, with less than 20% as singletons. Germline V CDR1 and CDR2: MNHEY, SMNVEV (reference sequence). V was cut by 0 bases and J by 4 bases, with 15 bases left in between. CDR3 size: 16 residues. The V call is TRBV27, the J call TRBJ1-2; D not certain. This sequence was found in a man aged 18 to 30 who received the YFV17D yellow fever vaccine. The sample was PBMCs, taken more than 4 days after the first yellow fever vaccination. In DNA, the CDR3 is TGTGCCAGCAGTTTATCGGTGACGGCTTCTTCCTATGGCTACACCTTC. The encoded protein is CASSLSVTASSYGYTF.